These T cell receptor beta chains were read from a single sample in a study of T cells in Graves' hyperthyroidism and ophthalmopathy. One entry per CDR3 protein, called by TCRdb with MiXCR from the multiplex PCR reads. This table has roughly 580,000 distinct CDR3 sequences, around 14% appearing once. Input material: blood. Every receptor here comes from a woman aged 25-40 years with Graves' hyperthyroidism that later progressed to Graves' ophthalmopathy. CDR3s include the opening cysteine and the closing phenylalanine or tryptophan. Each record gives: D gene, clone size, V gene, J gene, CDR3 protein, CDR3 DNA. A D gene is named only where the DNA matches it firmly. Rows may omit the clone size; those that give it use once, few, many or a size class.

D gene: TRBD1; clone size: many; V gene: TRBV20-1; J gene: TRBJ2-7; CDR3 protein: CSAEGTGSSYEQYF; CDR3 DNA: TGCAGTGCGGAGGGGACAGGTAGCTCCTACGAGCAGTACTTC
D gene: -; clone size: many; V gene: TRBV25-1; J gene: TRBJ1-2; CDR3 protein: CATQPAGIGGYTF; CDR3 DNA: TGTGCCACCCAGCCAGCAGGGATCGGTGGCTACACCTTC
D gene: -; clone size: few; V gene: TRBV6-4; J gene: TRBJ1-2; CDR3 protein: CASSDVAQGGNYGYTF; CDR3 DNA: TGTGCCAGCAGTGACGTTGCGCAGGGAGGCAACTATGGCTACACCTTC
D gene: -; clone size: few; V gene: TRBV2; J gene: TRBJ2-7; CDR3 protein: CASGIREYYEQYF; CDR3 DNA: TGTGCCAGCGGTATCAGGGAGTACTACGAGCAGTACTTC
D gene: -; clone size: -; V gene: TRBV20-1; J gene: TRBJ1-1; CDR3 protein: CSARDPHGTEAFF; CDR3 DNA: TGCAGTGCTAGAGACCCCCACGGAACTGAAGCTTTCTTT
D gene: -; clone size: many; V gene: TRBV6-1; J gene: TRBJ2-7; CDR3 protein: CASSESRREQYF; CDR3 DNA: TGTGCCAGCAGTGAATCACGAAGAGAGCAGTACTTC
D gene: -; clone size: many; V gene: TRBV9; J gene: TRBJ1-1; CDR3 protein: CASSVASNTEAFF; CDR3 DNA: TGTGCCAGCAGCGTAGCCTCGAACACTGAAGCTTTCTTT
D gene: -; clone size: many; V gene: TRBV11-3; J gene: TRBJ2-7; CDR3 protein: CASSKEGVAPYEQYF; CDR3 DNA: TGTGCCAGCAGCAAAGAGGGGGTGGCCCCCTACGAGCAGTACTTC
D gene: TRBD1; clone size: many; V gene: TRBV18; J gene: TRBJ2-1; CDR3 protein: CASSRTGVEKNEQFF; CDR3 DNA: TGTGCCAGCTCACGGACAGGGGTCGAGAAAAATGAGCAGTTCTTC
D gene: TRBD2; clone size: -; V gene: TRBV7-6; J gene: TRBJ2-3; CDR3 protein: CASSPGGAVADTQYF; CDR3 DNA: TGTGCCAGCAGCCCCGGGGGGGCGGTCGCAGATACGCAGTATTTT
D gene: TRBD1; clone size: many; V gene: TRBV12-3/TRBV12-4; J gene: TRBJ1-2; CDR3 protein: CASRRDSHYGYTF; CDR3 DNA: TGTGCCAGCAGACGGGACAGCCACTATGGCTACACCTTC
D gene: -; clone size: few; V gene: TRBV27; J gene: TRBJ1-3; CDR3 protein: CASSAIGRANTIYF; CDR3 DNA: TGTGCCAGCAGTGCCATTGGTCGGGCGAACACCATATATTTT
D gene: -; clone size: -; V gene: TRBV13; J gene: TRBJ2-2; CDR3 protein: CASSLGQGYAGELSF; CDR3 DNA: TGTGCCAGCAGCTTGGGGCAGGGTTACGCCGGGGAGCTGTCTTTT
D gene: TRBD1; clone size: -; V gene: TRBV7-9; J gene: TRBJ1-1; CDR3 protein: CASSTRQGARTEAFF; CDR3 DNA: TGTGCCAGCAGCACCCGACAGGGGGCGCGGACTGAAGCTTTCTTT
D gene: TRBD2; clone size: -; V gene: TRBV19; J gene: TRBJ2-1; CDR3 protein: CASSMGAGGREYNEQFF; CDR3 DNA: TGTGCCAGTAGTATGGGAGCGGGAGGACGGGAATACAATGAGCAGTTCTTC
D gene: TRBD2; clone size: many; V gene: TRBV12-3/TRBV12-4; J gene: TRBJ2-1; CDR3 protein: CASSFLLAGGSYNEQFF; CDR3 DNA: TGTGCCAGCAGTTTCCTCTTAGCGGGAGGCTCCTACAATGAGCAGTTCTTC
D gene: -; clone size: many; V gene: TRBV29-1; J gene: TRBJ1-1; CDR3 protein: CSAREGRGTEAFF; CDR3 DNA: TGCAGCGCCCGAGAGGGTAGAGGGACTGAAGCTTTCTTT
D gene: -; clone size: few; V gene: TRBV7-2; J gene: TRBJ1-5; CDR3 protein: CASSSAPEGQPQHF; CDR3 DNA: TGTGCCAGCAGCTCGGCCCCGGAGGGGCAGCCCCAGCATTTT
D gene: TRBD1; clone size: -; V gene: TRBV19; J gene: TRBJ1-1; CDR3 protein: CASSTTGFGTEALF; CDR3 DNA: TGTGCCAGTAGTACGACAGGGTTTGGAACTGAAGCTCTCTTT
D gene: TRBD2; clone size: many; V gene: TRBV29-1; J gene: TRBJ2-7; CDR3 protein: CSVEGLAGGTYEQYF; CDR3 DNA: TGCAGCGTTGAAGGACTAGCGGGAGGGACCTACGAGCAGTACTTC
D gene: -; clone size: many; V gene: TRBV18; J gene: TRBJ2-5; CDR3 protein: CASSPPEGQETQYF; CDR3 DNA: TGTGCCAGCTCACCACCGGAGGGCCAAGAGACCCAGTACTTC
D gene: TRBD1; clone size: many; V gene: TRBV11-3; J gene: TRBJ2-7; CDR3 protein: CASSSGQGSNEQYF; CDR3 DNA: TGTGCCAGCAGCTCCGGACAGGGGAGCAACGAGCAGTACTTC
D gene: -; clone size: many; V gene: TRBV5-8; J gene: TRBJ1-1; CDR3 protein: CASSSRGADTEAFF; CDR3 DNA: TGTGCCAGCAGTTCCAGGGGTGCGGACACTGAAGCTTTCTTT
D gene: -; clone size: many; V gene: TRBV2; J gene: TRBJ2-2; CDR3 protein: CASIEGTPNTGELFF; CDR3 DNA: TGTGCCAGCATTGAAGGGACACCTAACACCGGGGAGCTGTTTTTT
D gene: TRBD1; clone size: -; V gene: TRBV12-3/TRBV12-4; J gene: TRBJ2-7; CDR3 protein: CASRQDRGEIYEQYF; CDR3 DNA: TGTGCCAGCAGACAAGACAGGGGGGAGATTTACGAGCAGTACTTC
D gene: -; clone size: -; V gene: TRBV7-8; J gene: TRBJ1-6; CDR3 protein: CASSLTAGAGFRGSPRHF; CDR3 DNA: TGTGCCAGCAGCTTAACCGCCGGGGCAGGGTTTCGAGGGTCACCCCGCCACTTT
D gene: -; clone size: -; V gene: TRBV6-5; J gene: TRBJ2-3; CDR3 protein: CASSYWTAGADTQYF; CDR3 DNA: TGTGCCAGCAGTTATTGGACTGCCGGGGCAGATACGCAGTATTTT
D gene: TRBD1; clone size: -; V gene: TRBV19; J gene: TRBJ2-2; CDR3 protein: CAISIWGQGAGELFF; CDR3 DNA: TGTGCCATTAGTATATGGGGACAGGGGGCCGGGGAGCTGTTTTTT
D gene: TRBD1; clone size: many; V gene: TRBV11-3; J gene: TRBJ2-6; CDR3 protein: CASSQGQGESGANVLTF; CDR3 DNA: TGTGCCAGCAGCCAGGGACAGGGAGAATCTGGGGCCAACGTCCTGACTTTC
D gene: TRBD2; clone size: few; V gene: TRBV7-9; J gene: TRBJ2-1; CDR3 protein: CASSLELGGRAREQFF; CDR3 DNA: TGTGCCAGCAGCTTAGAACTTGGCGGGAGGGCCCGGGAGCAGTTCTTC
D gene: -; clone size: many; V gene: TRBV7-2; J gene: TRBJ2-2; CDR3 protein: CASSLLARELFF; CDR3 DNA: TGTGCCAGCAGCCTACTAGCCCGGGAGCTGTTTTTT
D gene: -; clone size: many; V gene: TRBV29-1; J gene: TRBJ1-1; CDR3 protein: CSVEGGQNTEAFF; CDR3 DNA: TGCAGCGTTGAAGGTGGGCAGAACACTGAAGCTTTCTTT
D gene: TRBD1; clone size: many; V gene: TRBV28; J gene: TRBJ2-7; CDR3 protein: CASSFPPVQGQGAKYSPYEQYF; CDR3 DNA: TGTGCCAGCAGTTTCCCCCCCGTCCAGGGACAGGGCGCGAAGTATAGTCCCTACGAGCAGTACTTC
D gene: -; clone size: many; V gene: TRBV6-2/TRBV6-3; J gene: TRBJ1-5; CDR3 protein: CASSYTPDPGGQPQHF; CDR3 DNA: TGTGCCAGCAGTTACACCCCGGACCCCGGGGGTCAGCCCCAGCATTTT
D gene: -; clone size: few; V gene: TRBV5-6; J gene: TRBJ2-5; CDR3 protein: CASSLALGQKETQYF; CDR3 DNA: TGTGCCAGCAGCTTGGCCCTGGGTCAGAAGGAGACCCAGTACTTC
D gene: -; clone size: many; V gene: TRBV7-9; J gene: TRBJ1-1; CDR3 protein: CASSLGGAGAFF; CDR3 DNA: TGTGCCAGCAGTCTAGGCGGGGCTGGAGCTTTCTTT
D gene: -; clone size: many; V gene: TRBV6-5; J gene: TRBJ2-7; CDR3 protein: CASSSRGGEQYF; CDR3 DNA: TGTGCCAGCAGTTCCAGAGGGGGCGAGCAGTACTTC
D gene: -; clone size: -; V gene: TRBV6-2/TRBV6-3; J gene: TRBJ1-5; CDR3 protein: CASSGGGFYQPQHF; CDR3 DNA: TGTGCCAGCAGCGGGGGGGGGTTTTATCAGCCCCAGCATTTT
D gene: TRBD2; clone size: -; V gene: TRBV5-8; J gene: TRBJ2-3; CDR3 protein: CASSFGAGYTDTQYF; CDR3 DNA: TGTGCCAGCAGCTTCGGAGCGGGATACACAGATACGCAGTATTTT
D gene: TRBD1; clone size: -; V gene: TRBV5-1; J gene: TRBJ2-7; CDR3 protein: CASSFSGTENPQYF; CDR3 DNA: TGCGCCAGCAGCTTTTCGGGGACAGAAAATCCGCAGTACTTC
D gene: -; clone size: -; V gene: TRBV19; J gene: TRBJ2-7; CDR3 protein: CASSSFTRDQAHEQYF; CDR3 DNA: TGTGCCAGTAGTTCCTTTACCCGGGACCAGGCCCACGAGCAGTACTTC
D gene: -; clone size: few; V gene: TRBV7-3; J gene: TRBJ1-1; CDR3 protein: CASSLRGADTEAFF; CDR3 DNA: TGTGCCAGCAGCTTAAGGGGGGCGGACACTGAAGCTTTCTTT
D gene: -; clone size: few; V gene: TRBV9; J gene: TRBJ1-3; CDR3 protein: CASSVMGDGGNTIYF; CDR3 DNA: TGTGCCAGCAGCGTAATGGGGGATGGTGGAAACACCATATATTTT
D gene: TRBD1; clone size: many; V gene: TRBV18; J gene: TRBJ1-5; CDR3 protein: CASSPTPGTGGKPQHF; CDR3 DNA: TGTGCCAGCTCGCCCACCCCCGGGACAGGGGGGAAGCCCCAGCATTTT
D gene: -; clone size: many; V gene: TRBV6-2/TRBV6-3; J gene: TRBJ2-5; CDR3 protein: CASSPSSTLILQETQYF; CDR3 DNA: TGTGCCAGCAGTCCGTCCTCCACATTAATCCTCCAAGAGACCCAGTACTTC